These 24 T cell receptor beta chains share one sample of origin, sequenced in a study of CD8 T cells in Susac syndrome. RNA in amounts of about 0.45 to 1 ug was reverse transcribed with random hexamers. One entry per CDR3 protein, called by TCRdb with MiXCR from the immunoSEQ multiplex PCR reads. The sample contains under 250,000 distinct CDR3 sequences, roughly 93% of which appear only once. Material: CD4+ T cells from PBMCs. The source of these receptors is a human donor with Susac syndrome.

This chain connects TRBV30 to TRBJ2-7, with D unresolved. V lost 3 bases and J 2 bases, leaving 14 bases between the germline ends. There are 14 residues in the CDR3. Looked up from germline, CDR1 is GTSNPN and CDR2 is SVGIG (reference sequence). The CDR3 reads CAWRGSATTYEQYF. The CDR3 DNA reads TGTGCCTGGAGAGGGTCAGCAACGACCTACGAGCAGTACTTC.

This clonotype was counted only a few times. V is TRBV20-1 and J is TRBJ2-5; weak D call: TRBD2 (7 bases). Germline lookup yields CDR1 DFQATT and CDR2 SNEGSKA (reference sequence). The V end was cut by 3 bases, the J end by 2 bases, with 10 bases between. The CDR3 covers 13 residues. Here the CDR3 reads CSASGGAQETQYF. CDR3 bases: TGCAGTGCTAGTGGGGGGGCTCAAGAGACCCAGTACTTC.

V usage is TRBV12-3 or TRBV12-4 and J usage is TRBJ1-1, with 7 positions matching TRBD1. CDR3 length: 14 amino acids. V was clipped by 6 bases and J by 5 bases; unmatched bases: 9. CDR3 region: CASSVGPTGTEAFF. Here the CDR3 DNA reads TGTGCCAGCAGCGTGGGTCCGACAGGGACTGAAGCTTTCTTT.

The count of this clonotype is one. The chain joins TRBV7-2 to TRBJ2-7; D is ambiguous. The CDR3 extends over 12 amino acids. The V end lost 5 bases, the J end lost 3 bases, and 8 bases lay between the germline ends. CDR1 is SGHTA and CDR2 is FQGNSA in the germline V gene. The CDR3 sequence: CASSPTVYEQYF. The CDR3 DNA sequence: TGTGCCAGCAGCCCCACCGTCTACGAGCAGTACTTC.

J is TRBJ1-5 and V is TRBV5-1; unclear D gene. CDR3 length: 14 amino acids. Germline assignment: CDR1 SGHRS and CDR2 YFSETQ. The germline V and J ends were trimmed by 0 bases and 3 bases, with 7 bases remaining between them. The CDR3 bases are TGCGCCAGCAGCTTGGGGCAGGACAATCAGCCCCAGCATTTT. This codes for CASSLGQDNQPQHF.

The chain uses TRBV3-1 and TRBJ2-1, with 8 positions matching TRBD1. V lost 1 base and J lost 5; bases outside the gene matches: 4. Germline-derived CDR1 and CDR2 are LGHDT and YNNKEL (reference sequence). This CDR3 contains 15 residues. The CDR3 DNA follows: TGTGCCAGCAGCCAAGCGGGACAGGCGAACAATGAGCAGTTCTTC. This translates into CASSQAGQANNEQFF.

The chain recombines TRBV6-2 or TRBV6-3 with TRBJ1-6, with a possible D match to TRBD1 (5 bases). In germline, CDR1 is MNHEY, CDR2 SVGEGT. The CDR3 contains 15 residues. Deletions cut 2 bases from V and 8 bases from J, with 13 bases between. CDR3: CASSYRTSTDSPLHF. The CDR3 DNA reads as TGTGCCAGCAGTTACAGGACATCGACCGATTCACCCCTCCACTTT.

The chain combines TRBV29-1 with TRBJ2-1; 15 nucleotides line up with TRBD2. V lost 3 bases, J lost 5 bases, and 14 bases stayed unmatched. Germline CDR1 SQVTM, CDR2 ANQGSEA. The CDR3 consists of 19 residues. The CDR3 nucleotides read TGCAGCGTTGACCTGGGGAGGACTAGCGGGGGGGCGATGAACAATGAGCAGTTCTTC. This sequence encodes CSVDLGRTSGGAMNNEQFF.

The chain joins TRBV4-2 to TRBJ1-2; unclear D gene. Germline assignment: CDR1 LGHNA and CDR2 YNFKEQ. CDR3 length equals 16 residues. V gave up 0 bases and J gave up 0 bases, with 11 bases separating them. The CDR3, as DNA: TGTGCCAGCAGCCAAGAGTGGGCCGCTGCTAACTATGGCTACACCTTC. Its protein is CASSQEWAAANYGYTF.

This rearrangement joins TRBV9 to TRBJ1-1, with a possible D match to TRBD1 (5 bases). CDR1 SGDLS and CDR2 YYNGEE come from the germline V gene. V was pared by 1 base and J by 1 base, with 8 bases between. The CDR3 sequence is 14 residues long. CDR3 in DNA: TGTGCCAGCAGCGTATTTCAGGGGAACACTGAAGCTTTCTTT. Translated, it gives CASSVFQGNTEAFF.

J is TRBJ2-6 and V is TRBV6-1, with TRBD2 as a possible D gene (7 bases). The germline V gene has CDR1 MNHNS and CDR2 SASEGT. The CDR3 is 16 residues long. V dropped 5 bases and J dropped 2 bases, with 13 bases sitting between them. CDR3 in amino acids: CASSRVGGPGANVLTF. Written as DNA, the CDR3 is TGTGCCAGCAGTCGAGTGGGGGGGCCTGGGGCCAACGTCCTGACTTTC.

The chain combines TRBV20-1 with TRBJ2-1; 10 bases agree with TRBD2. This CDR3 is 14 amino acids long. V trimming: 5 bases; J trimming: 4 bases; junction bases outside the gene matches: 5. Per the germline V gene, CDR1 is DFQATT and CDR2 is SNEGSKA (reference sequence). CDR3 sequence reads: CSAPRTSGYNEQFF. The CDR3 region has the DNA TGCAGTGCTCCGCGGACTAGCGGATACAATGAGCAGTTCTTC.

This sequence joins TRBV5-1 and TRBJ2-3; D uncertain. The CDR3 has 14 amino acids. The germline gives CDR1 SGHRS, CDR2 YFSETQ. V lost 0 bases to trimming and J lost 1 base, with 6 bases between them. The CDR3 region has the DNA TGCGCCAGCAGCTTGGAACCAGGCACAGATACGCAGTATTTT. Its translation: CASSLEPGTDTQYF. Filled out from reference TRBV5-1 and TRBJ2-3, the complete variable domain reads KAGVTQTPRYLIKTRGQQVTLSCSPISGHRSVSWYQQTPGQGLQFLFEYFSETQRNKGNFPGRFSGRQFSNSRSEMNVSTLELGDSALYLCASSLEPGTDTQYFGPGTRLTVL.

This clonotype has just one count. The V call is TRBV7-9, the J call TRBJ2-1; TRBD2 aligns across 7 bases. J was trimmed by 4 bases and V by 3 bases; bases with no gene match: 12. Germline V lookup: CDR1 SEHNR, CDR2 FQNEAQ (reference sequence). The CDR3 has 17 amino acids. DNA of the CDR3: TGTGCCAGCAGCTTCGACTTTGGGGGGGGACTGTACAATGAGCAGTTCTTC. This encodes CASSFDFGGGLYNEQFF. The full variable domain, rest sourced from reference TRBV7-9 and TRBJ2-1, is DTGVSQNPRHKITKRGQNVTFRCDPISEHNRLYWYRQTLGQGPEFLTYFQNEAQLEKSRLLSDRFSAERPKGSFSTLEIQRTEQGDSAMYLCASSFDFGGGLYNEQFFGPGTRLTVL.

The gene calls are TRBV7-9 and TRBJ2-3; D is ambiguous. V was clipped by 6 bases and J by 0 bases, with 7 bases between them. From germline, CDR1 is SEHNR and CDR2 FQNEAQ (reference sequence). The CDR3 spans 13 residues. CDR3 DNA sequence: TGTGCCAGCAGAATAAGCAGCACAGATACGCAGTATTTT. Translation: CASRISSTDTQYF.

The CDR3 nucleotides are TGTGCCAGCAGCCAAGTAGAAGGACCCTGGAGAGAGACCCAGTACTTC. Its translation: CASSQVEGPWRETQYF. The chain recombines TRBV14 with TRBJ2-5; D uncertain. Trimming shortened V by 1 base and J by 4 bases, and 16 bases separated the two germline ends. The CDR3 extends over 16 amino acids. CDR1 and CDR2 (germline): SGHDN, FVKESK. Combining the CDR3 with reference TRBV14 and TRBJ2-5 gives the whole variable domain EAGVTQFPSHSVIEKGQTVTLRCDPISGHDNLYWYRRVMGKEIKFLLHFVKESKQDESGMPNNRFLAERTGGTYSTLKVQPAELEDSGVYFCASSQVEGPWRETQYFGPGTRLLVL.

The chain carries TRBV7-2 and TRBJ2-1; 14 bases match TRBD2. The CDR3 is 18 residues long. With V trimmed by 10 bases and J by 0 bases, 11 bases remained unmatched. The germline gives CDR1 SGHTA, CDR2 FQGNSA. CDR3 protein: CATGPRTSGGSSYNEQFF. In DNA, the CDR3 is TGTGCCACCGGCCCCCGGACTAGCGGGGGGAGCTCCTACAATGAGCAGTTCTTC.

The chain links TRBV4-1 to TRBJ2-3, with TRBD2 as a possible D gene (5 bases). Deletions cut 0 bases from V and 4 bases from J, with 11 bases between. CDR1 and CDR2 from the germline V gene are MGHRA and YSYEKL. This CDR3 spans 15 amino acids. DNA for the CDR3: TGCGCCAGCAGCCAAGAGGTTAGCGAGCCAGATACGCAGTATTTT. This sequence encodes CASSQEVSEPDTQYF.

J is TRBJ1-5 and V is TRBV30; D remains ambiguous. CDR3 size: 13 residues. V was clipped by 2 bases and J by 4 bases, with 9 bases between them. CDR1 is GTSNPN, CDR2 SVGIG, per germline (reference sequence). The CDR3 loop is CAWSPQVNQPQHF. The CDR3 DNA reads TGTGCCTGGAGTCCCCAGGTAAATCAGCCCCAGCATTTT.

This chain links TRBV20-1 with TRBJ2-1, with TRBD1 as a possible D gene (6 bases). CDR1 is DFQATT, CDR2 SNEGSKA, per germline (reference sequence). Trimming stripped 6 bases from V and 9 bases from J, with 15 bases between. The CDR3 spans 12 residues. The CDR3 region has the DNA TGCAGTGCAACGGGACAAAATACTGAGCAGTTCTTC. It yields the protein CSATGQNTEQFF.

This clonotype occurred once. This sequence joins TRBV25-1 and TRBJ1-1; TRBD1 is a possible D gene (6 bases). V was shortened by 1 base and J by 4 bases, with 10 bases between the two germline ends. Germline CDR1 MGHDK, CDR2 SYGVNS. The CDR3 contains 14 residues. Written as DNA, the CDR3 is TGTGCCAGCAGTGAATCGAAGGGGGGCACTGAAGCTTTCTTT. Encoded protein: CASSESKGGTEAFF.

The V call is TRBV20-1, the J call TRBJ2-5; 8 positions agree with TRBD2. CDR1 and CDR2 (germline): DFQATT, SNEGSKA (reference sequence). This CDR3 comprises 13 residues. The DNA for the CDR3 is TGCAGCGCCTCGGGGGGGGCTGAAGAGACCCAGTACTTC. Its translation is CSASGGAEETQYF.

J is TRBJ1-5 and V is TRBV20-1; the D is unclear. The CDR3 is 14 amino acids. Trimming took off 3 bases at V and 2 bases at J, with 11 bases between the two ends. Looked up from germline, CDR1 is DFQATT and CDR2 is SNEGSKA (reference sequence). In DNA, the CDR3 is TGCAGTGCTAGTAGTCTTATCCGCAATCAGCCCCAGCATTTT. As protein: CSASSLIRNQPQHF.

V gene TRBV6-1 combines with J gene TRBJ1-2; D ambiguous. Germline assignment: CDR1 MNHNS and CDR2 SASEGT. V was cut by 3 bases and J by 8 bases, with 16 bases left in between. The CDR3 runs to 14 residues. Here the CDR3 reads CASSDSGWQQGYTF. CDR3 DNA sequence: TGTGCCAGCAGTGACTCGGGTTGGCAGCAAGGCTACACCTTC.